Presented here are 5 T cell receptor beta chains from one specimen sequenced in a study of blood T cell repertoires in COVID-19. Clones were sequenced by immunoSEQ multiplex PCR, and TCRdb holds only the in-frame ones, with some missing. The table lists about 100,000 clones, roughly nine tenths of them singletons, with about 1% in the top ten. Sequencing was carried out using peripheral blood. The receptors were gathered from a man aged 60 to 69 with acute or convalescent COVID-19.

In nucleotides, the CDR3 is TGTGCCAGCAGTGAAGCAGGGACAGGGGGCAATGGCTACACCTTC. The encoded protein is CASSEAGTGGNGYTF. The chain recombines TRBV6-1 with TRBJ1-2; 12 bases agree with TRBD1. Trimming cost V 0 bases and J 6 bases; bases outside gene matches: 2. The CDR3 extends over 15 amino acids. Germline lookup yields CDR1 MNHNS and CDR2 SASEGT.

CDR3 residues: CASSLGLRRTGLDTQYF. The CDR3 DNA sequence: TGCGCCAGCAGCTTAGGTTTAAGAAGGACAGGGCTCGATACGCAGTATTTT. This chain connects TRBV5-1 to TRBJ2-3; 8 bases agree with TRBD1. The CDR3 runs to 17 residues. Germline V CDR1 and CDR2: SGHRS, YFSETQ. After removal of 2 bases from V and 6 bases from J, the junction contained 14 bases not matched to a gene.

The rearrangement links TRBV5-1 to TRBJ2-3; D remains unclear. V lost 0 bases and J 0 bases, leaving 5 bases between the germline ends. The CDR3 has 14 amino acids. Per the germline V gene, CDR1 is SGHRS and CDR2 is YFSETQ. The CDR3 DNA follows: TGCGCCAGCAGCTTGGAGAGTAGCACAGATACGCAGTATTTT. Encoded protein: CASSLESSTDTQYF.

The rearrangement joins TRBV27 to TRBJ1-5; possibly TRBD1 for D (5 bases). There are 13 residues in the CDR3. Trimming cost V 1 base and J 9 bases, with 10 bases left between them. Germline CDR1 MNHEY, CDR2 SMNVEV (reference sequence). DNA for the CDR3: TGTGCCAGCAGTTTATATACAGGTGGGCCCCAGCATTTT. Amino acid sequence: CASSLYTGGPQHF.

The rearrangement uses TRBV2 and TRBJ2-6; 7 nucleotides line up with TRBD1. Per the germline V gene, CDR1 is SNHLY and CDR2 is FYNNEI. This CDR3 spans 17 amino acids. With 7 bases clipped from V and 4 bases from J, the junction kept 13 bases outside the gene matches. The CDR3 region is CASTWDSALRGANVLTF. The CDR3, as DNA: TGTGCCAGCACCTGGGACAGCGCTCTTAGGGGGGCCAACGTCCTGACTTTC.